This TCR beta chain was identified during a study of T-cell reconstitution after alpha-beta-depleted transplantation in children. Overall study results and limits: Alpha-beta T cells present about two months after transplant were reported to originate from several hundred expanded graft clones. Surviving recipient T cells and thymic progenitors produced the high day-60 TCRbeta diversity seen in some patients. T-cell numbers and diversity, one year after transplant, stemmed largely from T cells that were newly produced.

Unique molecular identifiers were used to barcode this TCRbeta library. Via MiXCR, TCRdb re-called the PCR reads, giving one row per CDR3 protein. The repertoire holds around 440,000 distinct CDR3 sequences, with roughly a tenth as singletons. On this clonotype: Its target is not known.

Germline V gene lookup returns CDR1 SGHVS and CDR2 FQNEAQ. The CDR3 extends over 15 amino acids. V lost 6 bases and J lost 2, with 16 bases in between. The specimen was PBMCs, collected before TCRalphabeta/CD19-depleted stem cell transplant. V and J are TRBV7-8 and TRBJ1-2, with D unresolved. The TCR originated in a child aged 2-9 years with inherited bone marrow failure, due to receive a stem cell transplant. The CDR3 DNA reads as TGTGCCAGCAGATTGTTGGCCGAAAACAACTATGGCTACACCTTC. Its protein is CASRLLAENNYGYTF.